Listed below are T cell receptor beta chains from one sample, sequenced in a study of CD8+ T cells in alopecia areata. The table came from immunoSEQ multiplex PCR; TCRdb's copy has only in-frame clones and leaves some out. The sample records more than 95,000 clones, approximately 59% being singletons. The starting material was CD8+ T cells sorted from blood, obtained at week 4, from a patient treated with tofacitinib. These receptors were collected from a human donor with alopecia areata. CDR3s include the opening cysteine and the closing phenylalanine or tryptophan. D genes are given only for firm matches. The size of a clone is reported for some rows only, either as once, few or many, or as a class for expanded clones.

TRBJ2-1	NA	TRBV6-5	TRBD1	TGTGCCAGCAGATCCGGGACAGCCAATGAGCAGTTCTTC	CASRSGTANEQFF
TRBJ2-1	few	TRBV27	TRBD2	TGTGCCAGCAGTCTATTCGGGGTAGCGGGGGCCTCGTATGAGCAGTTCTTC	CASSLFGVAGASYEQFF
TRBJ1-2	few	TRBV29-1	NA	TGCAGCGTCCAACCGGGAGGCAACTATGGCTACACCTTC	CSVQPGGNYGYTF
TRBJ1-1	few	TRBV19	NA	TGTGCCAGTAGTCCCCATCTAAACGGCGCTGAAGCTTTCTTT	CASSPHLNGAEAFF
TRBJ2-5	NA	TRBV28	TRBD1	TGTGCCAGCAGTTTGGGGACAGGGGGTAAAGAGACCCAGTACTTC	CASSLGTGGKETQYF
TRBJ1-2	NA	TRBV30	TRBD1	TGTGCCTGGAGTCTACTAGGGGGCGGCTACACCTTC	CAWSLLGGGYTF
TRBJ2-7	NA	TRBV27	TRBD1	TGTGCCAGCAGTCCCTCCTCGGACAGGGGCTACGAGCAGTACTTC	CASSPSSDRGYEQYF
TRBJ1-2	NA	TRBV29-1	TRBD1	TGCAGCGTGGAGGGTCCCGGGACAGGGAGAGGCTACACCTTC	CSVEGPGTGRGYTF
TRBJ2-3	few	TRBV23-1	NA	TGCGCCACCCGCTCAGATACGCAGTATTTT	CATRSDTQYF
TRBJ2-1	NA	TRBV29-1	TRBD2	TGCAGCGTACCTAAGCGGGGGACGACCTACAATGAGCAGTTCTTC	CSVPKRGTTYNEQFF
TRBJ2-5	few	TRBV13	NA	TGTGCCAGCACCCAGAGGGCTACCCAAGAGACCCAGTACTTC	CASTQRATQETQYF
TRBJ1-2	NA	TRBV6-5	TRBD1	TGTGCCAGCAGAGGACAGGGGAACTATGGCTACACCTTC	CASRGQGNYGYTF
TRBJ2-5	NA	TRBV25-1	NA	TGTGCCAGCAGTGAATATGCGGGGATGGAGACCCAGTACTTC	CASSEYAGMETQYF
TRBJ2-3	NA	TRBV5-1	TRBD1	TGCGCCAGCAGGGGACAGGGACCCTACACAGATACGCAGTATTTT	CASRGQGPYTDTQYF
TRBJ2-3	NA	TRBV29-1	NA	TGCAGCACGGAGGACGGACGGGCAGATACGCAGTATTTT	CSTEDGRADTQYF